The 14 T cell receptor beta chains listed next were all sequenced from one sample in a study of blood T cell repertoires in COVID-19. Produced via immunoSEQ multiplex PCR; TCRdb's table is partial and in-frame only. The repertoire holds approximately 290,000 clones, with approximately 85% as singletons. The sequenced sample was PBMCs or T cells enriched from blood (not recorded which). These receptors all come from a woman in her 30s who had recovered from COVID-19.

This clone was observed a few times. The CDR3 sequence: CATSDSTEPTNEKLFF. The CDR3 DNA reads as TGTGCCACCAGTGATTCTACAGAGCCAACTAATGAAAAACTGTTTTTT. The chain combines TRBV24-1 with TRBJ1-4; D gene unclear. Per the germline V gene, CDR1 is KGHDR and CDR2 is SFDVKD. Between the trimmed V and J ends, which lost 2 bases and 0 bases, there was a span of 9 bases. This CDR3 region has 16 residues.

In nucleotides, the CDR3 is TGCAGCGTTGGAAAGGGAGGGGCGAACACTGAAGCTTTCTTT. This gives the protein CSVGKGGANTEAFF. This sequence joins TRBV29-1 and TRBJ1-1, with TRBD1 as a possible D gene (5 bases). This CDR3 is built from 14 residues. Trimming removed 4 bases at V and 1 base at J, with 13 bases between. Germline lookup yields CDR1 SQVTM and CDR2 ANQGSEA.

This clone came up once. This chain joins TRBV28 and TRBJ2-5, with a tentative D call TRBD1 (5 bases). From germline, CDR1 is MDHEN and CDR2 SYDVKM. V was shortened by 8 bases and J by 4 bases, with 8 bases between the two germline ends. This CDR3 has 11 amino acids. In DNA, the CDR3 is TGTGCCAGCTCTAGGGGAGAGACCCAGTACTTC. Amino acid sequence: CASSRGETQYF.

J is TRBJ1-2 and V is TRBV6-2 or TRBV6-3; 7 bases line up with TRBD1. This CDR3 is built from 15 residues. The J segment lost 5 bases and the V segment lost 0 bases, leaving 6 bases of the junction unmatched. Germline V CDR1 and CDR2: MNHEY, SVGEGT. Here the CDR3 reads CASSYSYDRAYGYTF. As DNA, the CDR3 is TGTGCCAGCAGTTACTCCTACGACAGGGCTTATGGCTACACCTTC.

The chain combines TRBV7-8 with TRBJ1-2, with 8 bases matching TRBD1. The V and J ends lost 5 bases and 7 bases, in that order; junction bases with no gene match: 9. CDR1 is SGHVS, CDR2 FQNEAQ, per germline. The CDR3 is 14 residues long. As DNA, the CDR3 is TGTGCCAGCAGCCCTACCCCGGGGACAGGTGGCTACACCTTC. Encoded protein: CASSPTPGTGGYTF.

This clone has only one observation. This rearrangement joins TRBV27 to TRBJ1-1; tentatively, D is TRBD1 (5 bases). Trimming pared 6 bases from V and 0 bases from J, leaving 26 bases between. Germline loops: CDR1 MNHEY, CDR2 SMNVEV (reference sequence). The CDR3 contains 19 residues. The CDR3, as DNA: TGTGCCAGCAGCCCCTACAGGCGCGTTGGGGGGGGAATGAACACTGAAGCTTTCTTT. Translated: CASSPYRRVGGGMNTEAFF.

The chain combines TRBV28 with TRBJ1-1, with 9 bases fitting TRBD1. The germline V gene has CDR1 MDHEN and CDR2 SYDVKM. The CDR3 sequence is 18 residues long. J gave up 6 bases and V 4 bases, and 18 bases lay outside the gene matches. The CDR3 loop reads CASSSPRSSGTGLPEAFF. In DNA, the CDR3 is TGTGCCAGCAGTTCTCCCCGCAGTTCCGGGACAGGGCTACCTGAAGCTTTCTTT.

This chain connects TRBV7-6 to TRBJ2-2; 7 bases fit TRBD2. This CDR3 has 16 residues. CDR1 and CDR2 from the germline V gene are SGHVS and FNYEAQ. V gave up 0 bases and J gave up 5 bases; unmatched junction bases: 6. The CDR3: CASSLAGAGVTGELFF. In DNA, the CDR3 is TGTGCCAGCAGCTTAGCTGGTGCGGGAGTGACCGGGGAGCTGTTTTTT.

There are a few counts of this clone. CDR3 in DNA: TGTGCCAGCAGTTTGTCCGGGACAGGGCTGAACACTGAAGCTTTCTTT. Amino acids: CASSLSGTGLNTEAFF. The J gene is TRBJ1-1, the V gene TRBV27; 9 bases fit TRBD1. Germline V gives CDR1 MNHEY, CDR2 SMNVEV (reference sequence). The CDR3 totals 16 residues. Trimming took 3 bases from V and 0 from J; bases not matched to a gene: 5.

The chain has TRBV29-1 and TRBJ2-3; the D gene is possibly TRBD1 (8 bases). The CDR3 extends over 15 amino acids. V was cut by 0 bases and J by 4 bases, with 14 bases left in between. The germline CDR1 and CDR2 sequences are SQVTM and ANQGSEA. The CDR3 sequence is CSVEERTGRADTQYF. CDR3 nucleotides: TGCAGCGTTGAAGAGAGGACAGGGAGGGCAGATACGCAGTATTTT.

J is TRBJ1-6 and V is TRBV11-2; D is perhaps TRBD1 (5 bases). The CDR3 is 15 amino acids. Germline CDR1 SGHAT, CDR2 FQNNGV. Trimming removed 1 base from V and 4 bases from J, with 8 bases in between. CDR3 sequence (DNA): TGTGCCAGCAGCTTAGTTAAGGGGTATAATTCACCCCTCCACTTT. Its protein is CASSLVKGYNSPLHF.

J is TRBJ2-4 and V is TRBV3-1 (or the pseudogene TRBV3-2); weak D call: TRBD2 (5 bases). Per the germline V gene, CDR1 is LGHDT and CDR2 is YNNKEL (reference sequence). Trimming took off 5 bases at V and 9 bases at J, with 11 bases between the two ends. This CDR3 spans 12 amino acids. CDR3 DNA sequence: TGTGCCAGCAGCACTACGGGAACCATTCAGTACTTC. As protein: CASSTTGTIQYF.

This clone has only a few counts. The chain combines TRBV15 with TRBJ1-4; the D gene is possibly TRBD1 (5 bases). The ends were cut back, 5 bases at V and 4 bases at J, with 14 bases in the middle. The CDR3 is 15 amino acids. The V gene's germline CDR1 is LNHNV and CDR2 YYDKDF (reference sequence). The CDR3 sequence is CATSATRDHNEKLFF. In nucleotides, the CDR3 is TGTGCCACCAGCGCTACGCGGGACCATAATGAAAAACTGTTTTTT.

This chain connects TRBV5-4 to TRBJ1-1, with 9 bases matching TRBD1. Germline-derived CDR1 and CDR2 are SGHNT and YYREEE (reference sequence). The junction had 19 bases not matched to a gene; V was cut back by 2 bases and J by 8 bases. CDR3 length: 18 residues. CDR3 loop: CASSLGTGPRLFREEAFF. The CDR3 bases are TGTGCCAGCAGCTTAGGGACAGGGCCCCGGCTTTTTCGAGAAGAAGCTTTCTTT.